In its sample, the clone carrying this TCR beta chain was seen a few times. Its antigen is unidentified. The germline V and J ends were trimmed by 8 bases and 0 bases, with 9 bases remaining between them. The CDR3 totals 13 residues. In germline, CDR1 is LNHDA, CDR2 SQIVND (reference sequence). This sample is drawn from a study of cytomegalovirus exposure and HLA in healthy donors. Study-wide points: Sequencing likely generated an artifact that appeared as a cluster of highly shared sequence variants. An analysis that came later showed most CMV-associated TCR beta chains appearing HLA-restricted.

13 Jbeta primers and 60 Vbeta primers were used for the PCR. Sequenced by immunoSEQ multiplex PCR; TCRdb stores in-frame clones only, minus some. The table has more than 95,000 clones, roughly three quarters seen once. Sequenced material: PBMCs. The sequence was collected from a man between 50 and 59 years old in good health and CMV-seropositive. The chain uses TRBV19 and TRBJ2-3, with D unresolved. This CDR3 reads CASEATSTDTQYF. In DNA, the CDR3 is TGTGCCAGTGAGGCTACTAGCACAGATACGCAGTATTTT.